These 28 T cell receptor beta chains share one sample of origin, sequenced in a study of blood T cell repertoires in COVID-19 (TCRdb year 2020). The library came from the immunoSEQ multiplex PCR assay. Drawn from immuneACCESS, this table holds only the in-frame rearrangements with V and J called that TCRdb kept. Clones are partly lost; checked studies trace under half to an unresolved V gene and leave the rest unexplained. This sample has 270,000 or so clones in its table, and roughly 90% of those were observed once. Around 3% of the sample comes from the top ten. Sequencing was done on a sample of peripheral blood. The source is a woman under 40 with active or convalescent COVID-19.

This sequence joins TRBV5-4 and TRBJ2-3, with 7 nucleotides matching TRBD1. V shed 7 bases and J 0 bases; nucleotides not matched to a gene: 5. CDR1 is SGHNT and CDR2 is YYREEE in the germline V gene (reference sequence). The CDR3 covers 14 residues. CDR3 sequence (DNA): TGTGCCAGCGGCCGCAGGGGGAGCACAGATACGCAGTATTTT. It is translated as CASGRRGSTDTQYF.

A note on this clone: At the DNA level, this CDR3 is encoded by other sequences in the same sample as well. The chain has TRBV5-1 and TRBJ1-2; TRBD1 aligns across 9 bases. V was pared by 4 bases and J by 5 bases, with 6 bases of the junction left unmatched. CDR1 is SGHRS and CDR2 is YFSETQ in the germline V gene. This CDR3 spans 14 amino acids. The CDR3 sequence is CASSPGQGRYGYTF. DNA of the CDR3: TGCGCCAGCAGCCCGGGACAGGGTCGGTATGGCTACACCTTC.

As to this clone: Other DNA sequences in the sample encode the same CDR3. The chain employs TRBV12-3 or TRBV12-4 and TRBJ1-5; D call uncertain. V was shortened by 3 bases and J by 2 bases, with 5 bases between the two germline ends. The CDR3 runs to 13 residues. The CDR3 nucleotides are TGTGCCAGCAGTTTGAGGGGCAATCAGCCCCAGCATTTT. Translated: CASSLRGNQPQHF.

The chain links TRBV27 to TRBJ2-7, with D tentatively TRBD2 (5 bases). CDR1 and CDR2 from the germline V gene are MNHEY and SMNVEV (reference sequence). This CDR3 contains 13 residues. V was pared by 6 bases and J by 0 bases, with 9 bases between. For the CDR3, the DNA is TGTGCCAGCAGCTGGGGAGACTCCTACGAGCAGTACTTC. Protein sequence: CASSWGDSYEQYF.

Here the CDR3 DNA reads TGTGCCAGTACCACCACCGGGACACAGTCAGATACGCAGTATTTT. Translating it yields CASTTTGTQSDTQYF. The chain links TRBV19 to TRBJ2-3; maybe TRBD1 (6 bases). CDR3 length equals 15 residues. V was pared by 7 bases and J by 4 bases, with 18 bases between. The germline gives CDR1 LNHDA, CDR2 SQIVND (reference sequence).

V gene TRBV27 combines with J gene TRBJ2-2; TRBD2 aligns across 8 bases. The CDR3 runs 16 residues. V dropped 3 bases and J dropped 5; count of bases not matched to a gene: 8. Germline V gives CDR1 MNHEY, CDR2 SMNVEV (reference sequence). The CDR3 sequence is CASSLSSGGGTGELFF. DNA for the CDR3: TGTGCCAGCAGTTTGTCGAGCGGGGGAGGGACCGGGGAGCTGTTTTTT.

The genes are TRBV4-3 and TRBJ2-1, with a possible D match to TRBD2 (6 bases). Trimming pared 4 bases from V and 9 bases from J, leaving 16 bases between. The germline CDR1 and CDR2 sequences are LGHNA and YSLEER. This CDR3 is 14 amino acids long. The CDR3 sequence: CASSRGLIGGEQFF. The CDR3 nucleotides are TGCGCCAGCAGCCGGGGCCTCATCGGGGGTGAGCAGTTCTTC.

The sample holds one count of this clone. The chain recombines TRBV18 with TRBJ1-5; TRBD1 matches at 8 bases. Per germline, CDR1 KGHSH and CDR2 LQKENI. The CDR3 runs 19 residues. J gave up 8 bases and V 6 bases, and 24 bases lay outside the gene matches. CDR3 protein: CASSEHHGQGVTKIEPQHF. The CDR3 region has the DNA TGTGCCAGCTCTGAACACCACGGACAGGGAGTCACAAAGATTGAGCCCCAGCATTTT.

The chain links TRBV7-2 to TRBJ2-3; 7 nucleotides agree with TRBD2. This CDR3 spans 17 amino acids. The germline gives CDR1 SGHTA, CDR2 FQGNSA. V was pared by 5 bases and J by 11 bases, with 22 bases of the junction left unmatched. The CDR3 bases are TGTGCCAGCAGCCCAGATAAATCGGGGGTCCCCACGGGGGGGCAGTATTTT. This codes for CASSPDKSGVPTGGQYF.

The V gene is TRBV6-1, the J gene TRBJ1-3, with D tentatively TRBD1 (5 bases). The length of the CDR3 is 12 residues. V lost 3 bases, J lost 8 bases, and 8 bases lay in between. From germline, CDR1 is MNHNS and CDR2 SASEGT. CDR3 residues: CASSERGHTIYF. The CDR3 nucleotides are TGTGCCAGCAGTGAGCGGGGCCACACCATATATTTT.

This clone appeared a single time. The chain has TRBV6-6 and TRBJ1-5; 8 bases align to TRBD1. The CDR3 consists of 19 residues. Germline values: CDR1 MNHNY, CDR2 SVGAGI (reference sequence). The junction had 16 bases not matched to a gene; V was cut back by 6 bases and J by 0 bases. The CDR3 spells CASSLYRTGRLYSNQPQHF. In DNA, the CDR3 is TGTGCCAGCAGCTTGTATCGGACAGGGAGGCTATATAGCAATCAGCCCCAGCATTTT.

This clone showed up just a few times. One end of the junction is discordant with germline, which a read error may explain. The chain combines TRBV6-2 or TRBV6-3 with TRBJ2-6; D may be TRBD2 (7 bases). The V gene's germline CDR1 is MNHEY and CDR2 SVGEGT. The CDR3 totals 16 residues. CDR3 sequence: CACSFWGGAGANVLTF. In DNA, the CDR3 is TGTGCCTGCAGTTTTTGGGGGGGGGCCGGGGCCAACGTCCTGACTTTC.

The V gene is TRBV27, the J gene TRBJ1-2; D gene unclear. The V gene's germline CDR1 is MNHEY and CDR2 SMNVEV (reference sequence). The germline V and J ends were trimmed by 4 bases and 2 bases, with 14 bases remaining between them. This CDR3 region has 15 residues. CDR3 in amino acids: CASSSMAAGNYGYTF. The CDR3 nucleotides are TGTGCCAGCAGTTCAATGGCCGCGGGGAACTATGGCTACACCTTC.

The chain uses TRBV9 and TRBJ1-4, with TRBD1 matching 8 bases. With V trimmed by 4 bases and J by 5 bases, 7 bases remained unmatched. CDR1 and CDR2 (germline): SGDLS, YYNGEE. The CDR3 extends over 15 amino acids. The CDR3 DNA reads as TGTGCCAGCAGCCCCTGGGACAGGAAAAATGAAAAACTGTTTTTT. Amino acid sequence: CASSPWDRKNEKLFF. Full variable domain (outside the CDR3, taken from reference TRBV9 and TRBJ1-4): DSGVTQTPKHLITATGQRVTLRCSPRSGDLSVYWYQQSLDQGLQFLIQYYNGEERAKGNILERFSAQQFPDLHSELNLSSLELGDSALYFCASSPWDRKNEKLFFGSGTQLSVL.

This clone was detected only a few times. This chain connects TRBV28 to TRBJ1-2, with D maybe TRBD1 (5 bases). The V gene lost 8 bases and the J gene lost 7 bases, with 11 bases spanning the gap. In germline, CDR1 is MDHEN, CDR2 SYDVKM. The CDR3 has 11 amino acids. CDR3 in amino acids: CASHRQGGYTF. CDR3 in DNA: TGTGCCAGCCACAGGCAGGGTGGCTACACCTTC.

The V and J genes are TRBV19 and TRBJ1-5, with D unclear. Between the trimmed V and J ends, which lost 6 bases and 9 bases, there was a span of 21 bases. There are 15 residues in the CDR3. CDR1 and CDR2 (germline): LNHDA, SQIVND (reference sequence). The DNA of the CDR3 is TGTGCCAGTAGCACGTCCACCCAGCGGGGAGGGCCCCAGCATTTT. Encoded protein: CASSTSTQRGGPQHF.

The table lists this clone with a few counts. V is TRBV27 and J is TRBJ1-4, with a possible D match to TRBD1 (5 bases). Germline values: CDR1 MNHEY, CDR2 SMNVEV (reference sequence). The CDR3 runs 15 residues. The ends were cut back, 7 bases at V and 8 bases at J, with 20 bases in the middle. The CDR3, as DNA: TGTGCCAGCAAAACACGACAGATAAAAGGGGAAAAACTGTTTTTT. Its protein is CASKTRQIKGEKLFF.

The genes are TRBV11-2 and TRBJ2-7; possible D gene TRBD2, 5 bases. Germline lookup yields CDR1 SGHAT and CDR2 FQNNGV. V was pared by 5 bases and J by 7 bases, with 15 bases between. The CDR3 contains 13 residues. The CDR3 reads CASSPLGRREQYF. DNA of the CDR3: TGTGCCAGCAGCCCCTTGGGAAGGAGGGAGCAGTACTTC.

The CDR3 nucleotides read TGCGCCAGCAGCTTTTCCGGATCAACGCGGAAAGAGCAGTACTTC. Translating gives CASSFSGSTRKEQYF. The V gene is TRBV5-1, the J gene TRBJ2-7, with D uncertain. Germline V gives CDR1 SGHRS, CDR2 YFSETQ. This CDR3 has 15 amino acids. Trimming cost V 2 bases and J 7 bases, with 19 bases left between them.

V gene TRBV5-1 combines with J gene TRBJ2-1; tentative D call: TRBD2 (6 bases). The CDR3 is 15 amino acids. CDR1 and CDR2 (germline): SGHRS, YFSETQ. Trimming stripped 1 base from V and 0 bases from J, with 8 bases between. The CDR3, as DNA: TGCGCCAGCAGCTTGTCGGGGGACTCCTACAATGAGCAGTTCTTC. This codes for CASSLSGDSYNEQFF.

A remark on this clone: The identical CDR3 is also encoded by other nucleotide sequences in the sample. The genes are TRBV29-1 and TRBJ1-1; D perhaps matches TRBD1 (5 bases). This CDR3 region has 11 residues. V was trimmed by 7 bases and J by 2 bases, leaving 8 bases between them. Germline V gene data show CDR1 as SQVTM and CDR2 as ANQGSEA. CDR3 residues: CSAQGNTEAFF. The CDR3 region has the DNA TGCAGCGCTCAGGGTAACACTGAAGCTTTCTTT.

The chain carries TRBV6-2 or TRBV6-3 and TRBJ2-5, with TRBD2 matching 16 bases. The CDR3 contains 19 residues. V trimming: 3 bases; J trimming: 5 bases; junction bases outside the gene matches: 12. Germline-derived CDR1 and CDR2 are MNHEY and SVGEGT. The CDR3 nucleotides read TGTGCCAGCAGTTATCCTGGGACTAGCGGGGGGGCAGGGGGCGAGACCCAGTACTTC. Protein product: CASSYPGTSGGAGGETQYF.

The V and J genes are TRBV10-3 and TRBJ2-1, with TRBD2 matching 9 bases. CDR1 and CDR2 from the germline V gene are ENHRY and SYGVKD. This CDR3 has 15 amino acids. V lost 6 bases and J lost 2; bases outside the gene matches: 5. CDR3 nucleotide sequence: TGTGCCATCAGGACCAGCGGGGGGCCCTACAATGAGCAGTTCTTC. Protein sequence: CAIRTSGGPYNEQFF.

This rearrangement joins TRBV9 to TRBJ2-7; 7 bases agree with TRBD2. V trimming: 1 base; J trimming: 0 bases; junction bases outside the gene matches: 1. Per germline, CDR1 SGDLS and CDR2 YYNGEE. CDR3 length: 14 residues. The CDR3 reads CASSVLAASYEQYF. The CDR3, as DNA: TGTGCCAGCAGCGTACTAGCGGCCTCCTACGAGCAGTACTTC.

The rearrangement joins TRBV5-5 to TRBJ2-5; 8 positions agree with TRBD1. Trimming cost V 4 bases and J 5 bases; bases outside gene matches: 10. This CDR3 has 15 amino acids. CDR1 is SGHKS, CDR2 YYEKEE, per germline (reference sequence). CDR3 amino acids: CASSRGQGWTETQYF. Here the CDR3 DNA reads TGTGCCAGCAGCCGCGGACAGGGTTGGACTGAGACCCAGTACTTC.

J is TRBJ2-2 and V is TRBV7-9, with D perhaps matching TRBD2 (6 bases). V lost 8 bases, J lost 0 bases, and 10 bases lay in between. The V gene's germline CDR1 is SEHNR and CDR2 FQNEAQ (reference sequence). The length of the CDR3 is 14 residues. DNA of the CDR3: TGTGCCAGCCCCTCGGGGGCGAACACCGGGGAGCTGTTTTTT. Protein product: CASPSGANTGELFF.

The V call is TRBV19, the J call TRBJ1-2, with D possibly matching TRBD1 (6 bases). Deletions cut 3 bases from V and 5 bases from J, with 16 bases between. This CDR3 spans 15 amino acids. The germline V gene has CDR1 LNHDA and CDR2 SQIVND (reference sequence). The CDR3 bases are TGTGCCAGTAGTATCCGGGACAAGGGGCGATATGGCTACACCTTC. This translates into CASSIRDKGRYGYTF.

V and J are TRBV5-8 and TRBJ1-1; unclear D gene. V lost 2 bases, J lost 9 bases, and 8 bases lay in between. The CDR3 totals 11 residues. Germline V gene sequence: CDR1 SGHTS, CDR2 YDEGEE. CDR3 region: CASSFRTQAFF. In DNA form, the CDR3 reads TGTGCCAGCAGCTTCCGGACTCAAGCTTTCTTT.